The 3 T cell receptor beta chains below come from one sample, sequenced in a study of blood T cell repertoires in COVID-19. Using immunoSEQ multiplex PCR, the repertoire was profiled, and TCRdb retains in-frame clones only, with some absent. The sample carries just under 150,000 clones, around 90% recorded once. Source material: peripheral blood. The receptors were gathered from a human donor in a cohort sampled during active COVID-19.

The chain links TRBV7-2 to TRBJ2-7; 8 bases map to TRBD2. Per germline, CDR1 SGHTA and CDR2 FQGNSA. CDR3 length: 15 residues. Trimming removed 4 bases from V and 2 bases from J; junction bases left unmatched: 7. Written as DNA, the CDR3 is TGTGCCAGCAGCTCCACTAGCGGTAGCCCCTACGAGCAGTACTTC. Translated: CASSSTSGSPYEQYF.

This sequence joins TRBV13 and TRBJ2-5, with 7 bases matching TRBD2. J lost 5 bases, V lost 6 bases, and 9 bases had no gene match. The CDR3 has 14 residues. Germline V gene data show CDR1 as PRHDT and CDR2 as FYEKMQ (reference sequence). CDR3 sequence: CASSQKRGWETQYF. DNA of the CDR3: TGTGCCAGCAGTCAAAAGCGGGGATGGGAGACCCAGTACTTC.

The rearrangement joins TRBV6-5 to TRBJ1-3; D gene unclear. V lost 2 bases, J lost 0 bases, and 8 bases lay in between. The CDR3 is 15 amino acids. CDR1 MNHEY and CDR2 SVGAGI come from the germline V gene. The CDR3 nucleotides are TGTGCCAGCAGTTACGGCAGTGGCTCTGGAAACACCATATATTTT. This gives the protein CASSYGSGSGNTIYF.